The 29 T cell receptor beta chains below were found in one sample sequenced in a study of immune heterogeneity within non-small cell lung tumors. Bulk tumor genomic DNA constituted the template, at 550 to 750 ng per sample. Several widely spaced biopsies per primary tumor were taken during surgery. The study cohort was described as untreated, and its members had newly diagnosed non-small cell lung cancer. They went on to have curative surgery. It was with 32 V and 13 J primers that multiplex PCR amplified TCR beta CDR3. TCRdb re-analysed the multiplex PCR reads in MiXCR, keeping a single row per CDR3 protein. Of about 21,000 distinct CDR3 sequences in the sample, around 28% were seen once. Sequenced material: lung tumor tissue. The receptors come from a man in his forties with non-small cell lung cancer.

About this clonotype itself: With a much larger clone just one base away, this may be a read error. The V gene is TRBV13, the J gene TRBJ2-7; 7 positions agree with TRBD1. Per germline, CDR1 PRHDT and CDR2 FYEKMQ (reference sequence). The V and J ends lost 4 bases and 2 bases, in that order; junction bases with no gene match: 11. This CDR3 contains 16 residues. CDR3 bases: TGTGCCAGCAGCTCTCGAATACAGGGGCCCACCTACGAGCAGTACTTC. This encodes CASSSRIQGPTYEQYF. The full variable domain, rest sourced from reference TRBV13 and TRBJ2-7, is AAGVIQSPRHLIKEKRETATLKCYPIPRHDTVYWYQQGPGQDPQFLISFYEKMQSDKGSIPDRFSAQQFSDYHSELNMSSLELGDSALYFCASSSRIQGPTYEQYFGPGTRLTVT.

This chain connects TRBV3-1 to TRBJ2-6, with 7 bases fitting TRBD1. The length of the CDR3 is 17 residues. Per germline, CDR1 LGHDT and CDR2 YNNKEL (reference sequence). Germline trimming cut 4 bases from V and 0 bases from J; bases unmatched to any gene: 6. The CDR3 DNA sequence: TGTGCCAGCAGCCGAGGGACAGTTATCTCTGGGGCCAACGTCCTGACTTTC. Amino acids: CASSRGTVISGANVLTF.

This clonotype was observed at least ten times. The chain is built from TRBV4-3 and TRBJ2-3, with TRBD2 matching over 14 bases. Trimming removed 4 bases from V and 1 base from J; junction bases left unmatched: 7. Germline CDR1 is LGHNA and CDR2 is YSLEER. The CDR3 is made up of 18 amino acids. The CDR3 DNA follows: TGCGCCAGCAGCCTCCGACTAGCGGGAGGGGCTGGCACAGATACGCAGTATTTT. Amino acids: CASSLRLAGGAGTDTQYF.

This clonotype was detected only a few times. This chain uses TRBV3-1 with TRBJ1-2; 8 bases map to TRBD1. The CDR3 extends over 14 amino acids. The V gene end was trimmed by 7 bases and the J gene end by 2 bases; junction bases not matched to a gene: 6. The germline V gene encodes CDR1 LGHDT and CDR2 YNNKEL (reference sequence). CDR3 in amino acids: CASKGQGLNYGYTF. CDR3 sequence (DNA): TGTGCCAGCAAAGGACAGGGCCTCAACTATGGCTACACCTTC. Full variable domain (outside the CDR3, taken from reference TRBV3-1 and TRBJ1-2): DTAVSQTPKYLVTQMGNDKSIKCEQNLGHDTMYWYKQDSKKFLKIMFSYNNKELIINETVPNRFSPKSPDKAHLNLHINSLELGDSAVYFCASKGQGLNYGYTFGSGTRLTVV.

This clonotype was counted many times. This rearrangement joins TRBV9 to TRBJ2-7, with TRBD1 matching over 12 bases. The CDR3 has 14 amino acids. V was clipped by 2 bases and J by 6 bases; unmatched bases: 3. Germline values: CDR1 SGDLS, CDR2 YYNGEE. The CDR3 loop reads CASSVTGQGAEQYF. CDR3 in DNA: TGTGCCAGCAGCGTCACGGGACAGGGGGCCGAGCAGTACTTC.

This sequence joins TRBV6-2 or TRBV6-3 and TRBJ1-1; TRBD1 is a possible D gene (5 bases). V dropped 2 bases and J dropped 3 bases, with 10 bases sitting between them. The germline gives CDR1 MNHEY, CDR2 SVGEGT. The CDR3 sequence is 14 residues long. The CDR3 loop reads CASSYLTGDTEAFF. In DNA, the CDR3 is TGTGCCAGCAGTTACCTCACGGGGGACACTGAAGCTTTCTTT.

This clonotype was detected a few times. V usage is TRBV29-1 and J usage is TRBJ2-7; TRBD1 might be the D (6 bases). The CDR3 is made up of 12 amino acids. Trimming cost V 4 bases and J 2 bases, with 9 bases left between them. The germline CDR1 and CDR2 sequences are SQVTM and ANQGSEA. CDR3 region: CSVVDSTYEQYF. The CDR3 nucleotides are TGCAGCGTTGTGGACAGTACCTACGAGCAGTACTTC.

The genes are TRBV7-9 and TRBJ1-5; D is uncertain. The CDR3 sequence is 13 residues long. V lost 0 bases to trimming and J lost 7 bases, with 7 bases between them. Germline V gives CDR1 SEHNR, CDR2 FQNEAQ (reference sequence). The CDR3 reads CASSLAQGQPQHF. For the CDR3, the DNA is TGTGCCAGCAGCTTAGCGCAAGGACAGCCCCAGCATTTT. Variable domain in full (rest from reference TRBV7-9 and TRBJ1-5): DTGVSQNPRHKITKRGQNVTFRCDPISEHNRLYWYRQTLGQGPEFLTYFQNEAQLEKSRLLSDRFSAERPKGSFSTLEIQRTEQGDSAMYLCASSLAQGQPQHFGDGTRLSIL.

As regards this clonotype: It may be a read error: a sequence one base away is much more abundant. V gene TRBV7-2 combines with J gene TRBJ2-7; D is unclear. This CDR3 is built from 14 residues. The V end lost 5 bases, the J end lost 10 bases, and 21 bases lay between the germline ends. Germline values: CDR1 SGHTA, CDR2 FQGNSA. The CDR3 protein is CASSESHTQDQQYF. The DNA for the CDR3 is TGTGCCAGCAGCGAATCACACACCCAGGACCAACAGTACTTC.

V and J are TRBV6-6 and TRBJ1-4, with D possibly TRBD1 on 5 matching bases. The germline CDR1 and CDR2 sequences are MNHNY and SVGAGI (reference sequence). With 2 bases removed from V and 8 bases from J, the gap between germline ends came to 27 bases. This CDR3 is built from 19 residues. The CDR3 DNA reads TGTGCCAGCAGTTACGGTCTTCGGGCAGGGAGGAGTGATGGGGAAAAACTGTTTTTT. Protein: CASSYGLRAGRSDGEKLFF.

A remark on this clonotype: A much more abundant neighbour one base away suggests this may be a read error. The CDR3 DNA follows: TGTGCCAGCAGGAGAGGGACTAGCGGGAGACTCGAGCAGTACTTC. Its translation is CASRRGTSGRLEQYF. The V gene is TRBV27, the J gene TRBJ2-7; 14 nucleotides align to TRBD2. The junction had 7 bases not matched to a gene; V was cut back by 6 bases and J by 6 bases. The CDR3 loop spans 15 amino acids. Germline CDR1 is MNHEY and CDR2 is SMNVEV (reference sequence).

Remarks on this clonotype: This may come from a read error, since a much larger clone is one base off. The chain employs TRBV7-2 and TRBJ2-7; 7 nucleotides agree with TRBD2. Germline lookup yields CDR1 SGHTA and CDR2 FQGNSA. This CDR3 is 15 amino acids long. Here the CDR3 reads CARSLSPSGTYEQYF. The CDR3 nucleotides read TGTGCCAGAAGCTTAAGTCCTAGCGGTACCTACGAGCAGTACTTC. Complete variable domain (other parts from reference TRBV7-2 and TRBJ2-7): GAGVSQSPSNKVTEKGKDVELRCDPISGHTALYWYRQSLGQGLEFLIYFQGNSAPDKSGLPSDRFSAERTGGSVSTLTIQRTQQEDSAVYLCARSLSPSGTYEQYFGPGTRLTVT.

There are many counts of this clonotype. The chain is built from TRBV7-2 and TRBJ2-7; D could derive from TRBD1 or TRBD2 (5 bases each). The V gene's germline CDR1 is SGHTA and CDR2 FQGNSA. V lost 5 bases and J lost 10, with 21 bases in between. The CDR3 has 14 residues. CDR3 coding DNA: TGTGCCAGCAGCGAATCACACACCCGGGACCAACAGTACTTC. This codes for CASSESHTRDQQYF.

J is TRBJ1-6 and V is TRBV11-2; the D is unclear. The CDR3 loop spans 14 amino acids. In germline, CDR1 is SGHAT, CDR2 FQNNGV. Trimming shortened V by 1 base and J by 12 bases, and 13 bases separated the two germline ends. The DNA of the CDR3 is TGTGCCAGCAGCTTAGTAAGGGAGGGAGAACCCCTCCACTTT. Residues: CASSLVREGEPLHF.

This clonotype was detected a few times. The chain recombines TRBV7-6 with TRBJ1-1; 8 bases are shared with TRBD1. Trimming removed 4 bases from V and 0 bases from J; junction bases left unmatched: 1. The CDR3 contains 14 residues. CDR1 and CDR2 from the germline V gene are SGHVS and FNYEAQ. The CDR3 here is CASSSGQVNTEAFF. In nucleotides, the CDR3 is TGTGCCAGCAGCTCGGGACAGGTGAACACTGAAGCTTTCTTT.

This chain links TRBV5-1 with TRBJ2-5; 8 nucleotides match TRBD1. J was trimmed by 1 base and V by 5 bases; bases with no gene match: 10. Germline lookup yields CDR1 SGHRS and CDR2 YFSETQ. This CDR3 comprises 16 residues. This CDR3 is CASSITGGSFQETQYF. CDR3 DNA sequence: TGCGCCAGCAGTATTACAGGGGGATCGTTCCAAGAGACCCAGTACTTC.

This clonotype was counted between two and nine times. The rearrangement joins TRBV29-1 to TRBJ1-3, with TRBD1 identical over 10 bases. This CDR3 region has 15 residues. CDR1 is SQVTM and CDR2 is ANQGSEA in the germline V gene. V trimming: 5 bases; J trimming: 2 bases; junction bases outside the gene matches: 6. Here the CDR3 reads CSVWTGTGAGNTIYF. The CDR3 DNA is TGCAGCGTTTGGACCGGGACAGGGGCTGGAAACACCATATATTTT.

The chain combines TRBV5-1 with TRBJ1-2, with TRBD1 matching over 9 bases. This CDR3 comprises 15 residues. CDR1 and CDR2 (germline): SGHRS, YFSETQ. J gave up 6 bases and V 3 bases, and 9 bases lay outside the gene matches. The CDR3 sequence is CASSYNYRGRDGYTF. The CDR3 region has the DNA TGCGCCAGCAGCTACAACTACAGGGGGCGGGATGGCTACACCTTC.

There are many counts of this clonotype. This chain links TRBV6-1 with TRBJ2-7; 8 positions agree with TRBD2. Germline V gene data show CDR1 as MNHNS and CDR2 as SASEGT. The CDR3 runs 16 residues. V lost 7 bases and J lost 2; bases outside the gene matches: 13. Here the CDR3 reads CASKRASGLSTYEQYF. As DNA, the CDR3 is TGTGCCAGCAAAAGGGCTAGCGGGTTGTCTACCTACGAGCAGTACTTC.

Note on this clonotype: One base away lies a much larger clone, so this may be a sequencing read error. The rearrangement uses TRBV10-3 and TRBJ1-2; the match to TRBD1 covers 9 bases. This CDR3 has 14 amino acids. Looked up from germline, CDR1 is ENHRY and CDR2 is SYGVKD. After removal of 6 bases from V and 6 bases from J, the junction contained 8 bases not matched to a gene. This chain's CDR3 is CAISTGQGLDGYTF. CDR3 coding DNA: TGTGCCATCAGCACGGGACAGGGTCTGGATGGCTACACCTTC.

This clonotype is classed as medium-sized. The V gene is TRBV11-2, the J gene TRBJ2-3, with TRBD1 as a possible D gene (5 bases). Trimming pared 4 bases from V and 5 bases from J, leaving 13 bases between. The germline gives CDR1 SGHAT, CDR2 FQNNGV. CDR3 size: 14 residues. The DNA of the CDR3 is TGTGCCAGCAGCTCCCCCACAGGTGGAGATACGCAGTATTTT. Translation gives CASSSPTGGDTQYF.

This clonotype was recorded at least ten times. The chain joins TRBV29-1 to TRBJ2-1; 8 nucleotides agree with TRBD2. J was trimmed by 0 bases and V by 0 bases; bases with no gene match: 4. Germline-derived CDR1 and CDR2 are SQVTM and ANQGSEA. This CDR3 comprises 16 residues. CDR3 region: CSVEDSAGGSYNEQFF. The CDR3 DNA follows: TGCAGCGTTGAAGACTCGGCGGGAGGCTCCTACAATGAGCAGTTCTTC.

On this clonotype itself: A much larger clone lies a single base off, so this may be a read error. This sequence joins TRBV19 and TRBJ2-3; 14 bases match TRBD2. Germline lookup yields CDR1 LNHDA and CDR2 SQIVND (reference sequence). The CDR3 runs to 15 residues. The CDR3 region is CATSLTSGRADTQYF. For the CDR3, the DNA is TGTGCCACTAGTTTGACTAGCGGGAGGGCCGATACGCAGTATTTT.

The CDR3 sequence is CASSRDSRNTEAFF. The CDR3 bases are TGTGCCAGCTCACGGGACAGTAGGAACACTGAAGCTTTCTTT. The chain employs TRBV18 and TRBJ1-1; 7 bases fit TRBD1. Germline assignment: CDR1 KGHSH and CDR2 LQKENI. V shed 4 bases, J shed 1 base, and the junction held 3 bases outside the gene matches. This CDR3 has 14 amino acids.

The CDR3, as DNA: TGTGCCAGCATCTTTTCCGGGACTAGCGGGAGGGCCGGGGAGCTGTTTTTT. It codes for CASIFSGTSGRAGELFF. V usage is TRBV6-2 or TRBV6-3 and J usage is TRBJ2-2, with 16 nucleotides matching TRBD2. Germline V gene data show CDR1 as MNHEY and CDR2 as SVGEGT. The CDR3 extends over 17 amino acids. V gave up 7 bases and J gave up 6 bases; unmatched junction bases: 8.

This clonotype has only a few counts. This chain links TRBV7-2 with TRBJ2-1, with 9 bases lining up with TRBD2. The germline V gene has CDR1 SGHTA and CDR2 FQGNSA. The V and J ends lost 5 bases and 5 bases, in that order; junction bases with no gene match: 7. The CDR3 covers 15 residues. The CDR3 is CASSPVAGADNEQFF. The CDR3 DNA sequence: TGTGCCAGCAGCCCAGTAGCGGGAGCGGACAATGAGCAGTTCTTC.

The CDR3 is CASTLAGGRTDTQYF. In nucleotides, the CDR3 is TGTGCCAGCACCCTGGCGGGAGGCCGCACAGATACGCAGTATTTT. J is TRBJ2-3 and V is TRBV9; 8 bases match TRBD2. V shed 6 bases and J 1 base; nucleotides not matched to a gene: 7. Germline-derived CDR1 and CDR2 are SGDLS and YYNGEE. CDR3 length equals 15 residues.

The gene calls are TRBV20-1 and TRBJ2-5, with D tentatively TRBD2 (6 bases). The CDR3 totals 15 residues. V lost 0 bases and J 5 bases, leaving 16 bases between the germline ends. Germline lookup yields CDR1 DFQATT and CDR2 SNEGSKA (reference sequence). As DNA, the CDR3 is TGCAGTGCTAGAGACCTTCCGGGAGCGAGGGAGACCCAGTACTTC. This sequence encodes CSARDLPGARETQYF.

V and J are TRBV7-8 and TRBJ2-2; 10 bases are a match to TRBD1. The trim removed 5 bases at V and 3 bases at J, leaving 6 bases unmatched. CDR1 is SGHVS, CDR2 FQNEAQ, per germline. The CDR3 loop spans 16 amino acids. Written as DNA, the CDR3 is TGTGCCAGCAGCCCCAGACAGGGGGCATACACCGGGGAGCTGTTTTTT. Its protein is CASSPRQGAYTGELFF.